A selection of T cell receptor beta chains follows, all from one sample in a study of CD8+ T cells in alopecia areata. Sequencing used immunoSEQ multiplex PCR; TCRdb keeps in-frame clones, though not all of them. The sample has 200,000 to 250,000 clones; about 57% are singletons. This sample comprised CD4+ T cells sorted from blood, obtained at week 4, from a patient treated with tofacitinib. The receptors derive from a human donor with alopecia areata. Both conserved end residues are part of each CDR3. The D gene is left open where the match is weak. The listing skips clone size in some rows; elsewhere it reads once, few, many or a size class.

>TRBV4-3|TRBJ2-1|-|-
TGCGCCAGCAGCCAAGGGGGGGCAGTAGAGAATGAGCAGTTCTTC
CASSQGGAVENEQFF
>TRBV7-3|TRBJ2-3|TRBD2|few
TGTGCCAGCAGCTTAACGGGGACTAGTCAAGATACGCAGTATTTT
CASSLTGTSQDTQYF
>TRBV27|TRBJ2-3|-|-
TGTGCCAGCAGTTTTACCCCCCTTGCGTTCGGTACGCAGTATTTT
CASSFTPLAFGTQYF
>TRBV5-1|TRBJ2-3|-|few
TGCGCCAGCAGCGTAGGGATCTTGAGCACAGATACGCAGTATTTT
CASSVGILSTDTQYF
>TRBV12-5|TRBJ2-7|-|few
TGTGCTAGTGGTTTGCGGAGCGGCTCCTACGAGCAGTACTTC
CASGLRSGSYEQYF
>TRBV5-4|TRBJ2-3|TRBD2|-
TGTGCCAGCAGCCTCCAGACTAGCGGGGGATGGTTTGGCACAGATACGCAGTATTTT
CASSLQTSGGWFGTDTQYF
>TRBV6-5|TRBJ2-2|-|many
TGTGCCAGCAACCCCTTAGGGGGCACCGGGGAGCTGTTTTTT
CASNPLGGTGELFF
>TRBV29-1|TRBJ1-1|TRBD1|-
TGCAGCGTTGTACGGACAGGGGGCCGGACTGAAGCTTTCTTT
CSVVRTGGRTEAFF
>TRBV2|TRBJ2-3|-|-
TGTGCCAGCCGGGCTAGCACCGTCACAGATACGCAGTATTTT
CASRASTVTDTQYF
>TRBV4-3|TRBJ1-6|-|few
TGCGCCAGCAGCCAAGTCATCAGGAATTCACCCCTCCACTTT
CASSQVIRNSPLHF
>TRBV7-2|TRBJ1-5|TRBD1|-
TGTGCCAGCAGCCCTACCACAGGGGGCAGGCCTCAGCCCCAGCATTTT
CASSPTTGGRPQPQHF
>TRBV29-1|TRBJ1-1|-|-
TGCAGCGGGAAGGGCGTTAGCCACACTGAAGCTTTCTTT
CSGKGVSHTEAFF
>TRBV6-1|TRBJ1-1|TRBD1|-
TGTGCCAGCAAGGGACAGGTCATGAACACTGAAGCTTTCTTT
CASKGQVMNTEAFF
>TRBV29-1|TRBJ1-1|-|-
TGCAGCGTTGGGTCCGGAGAGACTGAAGCTTTCTTT
CSVGSGETEAFF
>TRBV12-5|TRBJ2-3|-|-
TGTGCTAGTGGTTTGCCACGGGGGACGGGGGTCGAGTGGACGCAGTATTTT
CASGLPRGTGVEWTQYF
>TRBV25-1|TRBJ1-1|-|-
TGTGCCAGCAGTGAATCGGAAGTCAACACTGAAGCTTTCTTT
CASSESEVNTEAFF
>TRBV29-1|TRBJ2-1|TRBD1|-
TGCAGCGCTGTACCGGGACAGGGGGCGAGCGAGCAGTTCTTC
CSAVPGQGASEQFF
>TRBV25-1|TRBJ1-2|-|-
TGTGCCAGCAGTGGAACAGAGAACTATGGCTACACCTTC
CASSGTENYGYTF
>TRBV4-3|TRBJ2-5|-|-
TGCGCCAGCAGCCAAGCCTGGGGAGAGACCCAGTACTTC
CASSQAWGETQYF
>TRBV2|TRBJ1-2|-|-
TGTGCCAGCAGTGGGGGGGCTGGTGGCTACACCTTC
CASSGGAGGYTF
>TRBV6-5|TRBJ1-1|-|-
TGTGCCAGCAGTTCTAAGAGGAACACTGAAGCTTTCTTT
CASSSKRNTEAFF
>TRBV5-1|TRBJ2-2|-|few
TGCGCCAGCAGCTTGAGGTCGGCGGGACAGTTCGCGAACACCGGGGAGCTGTTTTTT
CASSLRSAGQFANTGELFF
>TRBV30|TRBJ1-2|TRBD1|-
TGTGCCTGGAGTGCCGACAGGGGGGCGGGCTACACCTTC
CAWSADRGAGYTF